This TCR beta chain was recovered during a study of blood T cell repertoires in COVID-19. Study at large: The United States, Italy and Spain were the sources of the acute and convalescent COVID-19 samples. Sample material is recorded as cDNA or gDNA derived from T cells, B-cell-depleted T cells, or PBMCs.

Assay used: immunoSEQ multiplex PCR; TCRdb lists only in-frame clones, some missing. The sample holds 75,000 to 90,000 clones, just under 80% seen once. Seattle's cohort entered during active infection and was followed longitudinally. CDR3 size: 16 residues. Germline CDR1 reads SGHNT; CDR2 reads YYREEE (reference sequence). J lost 2 bases, V lost 4 bases, and 10 bases had no gene match. The sequence was obtained from a man aged 55-75 years with COVID-19, enrolled during active disease. This chain links TRBV5-4 with TRBJ2-7; 9 bases map to TRBD2. Sequenced: peripheral blood. CDR3 residues: CASSRAGASGTYEQYF. The CDR3 DNA reads as TGTGCCAGCAGCCGGGCGGGGGCTAGCGGGACCTACGAGCAGTACTTC.